Listed here are 16 T cell receptor beta chains from one sample, sequenced in a study of T cells in Graves' hyperthyroidism and ophthalmopathy (dated by TCRdb to about 2019). Library preparation used multiplex PCR. The sample was run on an Illumina HiSeq 2000. Amplification of TCR beta CDR3 regions was carried out from RNA transcripts. For the first round of RT-PCR on the TCR CDR3, the HTBI primer set was used together with the Qiagen OneStep RT-PCR kit. TCRdb took the public reads, trimmed them with fastp at Q25, ran MiXCR for clone calling and kept in-frame beta chains. Entries that share a CDR3 protein sequence are merged under the most common genes and DNA. Present in this sample are 550,000 to 800,000 distinct CDR3 sequences, about 17% of which were seen just once. The ten largest clones capture under 10% of the sample. The sample taken for sequencing was blood. The source is a man younger than 35 with Graves' hyperthyroidism.

V is TRBV6-9 and J is TRBJ2-1; 7 bases are shared with TRBD1. Germline V gene sequence: CDR1 MNHGY, CDR2 SVAAGI. The ends lost 3 bases at V and 7 bases at J; junction bases unmatched: 6. The CDR3 has 14 residues. CDR3 nucleotide sequence: TGTGCCAGCAGTTACGCGGGCAGGGGGAATGAGCAGTTCTTC. Translation: CASSYAGRGNEQFF.

This clonotype was seen ten or more times. The rearrangement links TRBV6-1 to TRBJ2-5; D is perhaps TRBD1 or TRBD2 (6 bases each). V was clipped by 8 bases and J by 2 bases, with 15 bases between them. CDR1 and CDR2 (germline): MNHNS, SASEGT. The CDR3 is 14 amino acids. CDR3 DNA sequence: TGTGCCAGCGGGGACGGGGGCCCACAAGAGACCCAGTACTTC. Translating gives CASGDGGPQETQYF.

The rearrangement uses TRBV30 and TRBJ2-1; 11 bases align to TRBD2. The junction had 12 bases not matched to a gene; V was cut back by 8 bases and J by 0 bases. This CDR3 comprises 17 residues. The V gene's germline CDR1 is GTSNPN and CDR2 SVGIG (reference sequence). The DNA for the CDR3 is TGTGCCGGATCTAGCGGGAGGCTTCCTAGCTCCTACAATGAGCAGTTCTTC. Translated: CAGSSGRLPSSYNEQFF.

This clonotype was detected a few times. The rearrangement uses TRBV20-1 and TRBJ1-2; tentatively, D is TRBD1 (6 bases). V gave up 0 bases and J gave up 2 bases, with 16 bases separating them. CDR1 and CDR2 from the germline V gene are DFQATT and SNEGSKA (reference sequence). The CDR3 sequence is 16 residues long. This CDR3 reads CSARDPGGGKNYGYTF. The DNA of the CDR3 is TGCAGTGCTAGAGATCCGGGGGGCGGGAAAAACTATGGCTACACCTTC.

The CDR3 is CASSPSLGKGGTEAFF. The CDR3 DNA follows: TGTGCCAGCAGCCCCTCATTGGGTAAGGGTGGCACTGAAGCTTTCTTT. The V gene is TRBV28, the J gene TRBJ1-1; no reliable D call. The germline V gene encodes CDR1 MDHEN and CDR2 SYDVKM. The germline V and J ends were trimmed by 6 bases and 4 bases, with 21 bases remaining between them. This CDR3 has 16 amino acids.

This clonotype has a count of ten or more. V gene TRBV11-2 combines with J gene TRBJ2-7; D ambiguous. CDR1 is SGHAT and CDR2 is FQNNGV in the germline V gene. CDR3 length equals 16 residues. V lost 4 bases and J 1 base, leaving 17 bases between the germline ends. The CDR3 DNA is TGTGCCAGCAGCTACTTGTTGGGTGACGGATCCTACGAGCAGTACTTC. Its protein product is CASSYLLGDGSYEQYF.

In regard to this clonotype: Sequence at one end of the junction differs from germline and may be a read error. This chain joins TRBV7-2 and TRBJ2-1; 8 nucleotides match TRBD2. The CDR3 is made up of 21 amino acids. Looked up from germline, CDR1 is SGHTA and CDR2 is FQGNSA. The CDR3 coding sequence is TGCGCCAGCAGCCGAACCGGGGGGGCTAGCGCGAGGGCGAGGGCCTACAATGAGCAGTTCTTC. Encoded protein: CASSRTGGASARARAYNEQFF. Supplemented by reference TRBV7-2 and TRBJ2-1, the full variable domain reads GAGVSQSPSNKVTEKGKDVELRCDPISGHTALYWYRQSLGQGLEFLIYFQGNSAPDKSGLPSDRFSAERTGGSVSTLTIQRTQQEDSAVYLCASSRTGGASARARAYNEQFFGPGTRLTVL.

This clonotype was counted between two and nine times. The gene calls are TRBV4-3 and TRBJ2-1, with 9 positions matching TRBD2. This CDR3 is 18 amino acids long. Germline trimming cut 0 bases from V and 2 bases from J; bases unmatched to any gene: 8. Germline lookup yields CDR1 LGHNA and CDR2 YSLEER. The CDR3 DNA follows: TGCGCCAGCAGCCAAGATAATAGCGGGAGTCCCCCCTACAATGAGCAGTTCTTC. It encodes CASSQDNSGSPPYNEQFF.

Ten or more counts support this clonotype. The V gene is TRBV28, the J gene TRBJ2-7; TRBD1 aligns across 7 bases. The CDR3 totals 15 residues. Germline CDR1 and CDR2: MDHEN and SYDVKM. Losses at the gene ends were 6 bases for V and 1 base for J; bases not matched to a gene: 9. DNA for the CDR3: TGTGCCAGCAGCCCCTTGACAGGGTCTTCCTACGAGCAGTACTTC. It translates to CASSPLTGSSYEQYF.

The rearrangement uses TRBV30 and TRBJ2-2, with D possibly matching TRBD2 (7 bases). The CDR3 sequence is 14 residues long. Trimming shortened V by 0 bases and J by 4 bases, and 9 bases separated the two germline ends. Germline values: CDR1 GTSNPN, CDR2 SVGIG (reference sequence). The CDR3: CAWSVGGGTGELFF. CDR3 nucleotide sequence: TGTGCCTGGAGTGTAGGGGGGGGCACCGGGGAGCTGTTTTTT.

The chain uses TRBV20-1 and TRBJ2-5; 7 nucleotides align to TRBD2. The J segment lost 7 bases and the V segment lost 5 bases, leaving 4 bases of the junction unmatched. The CDR3 is made up of 11 amino acids. In germline, CDR1 is DFQATT, CDR2 SNEGSKA (reference sequence). CDR3 sequence: CSAYREGTQYF. Here the CDR3 DNA reads TGCAGTGCTTATAGGGAGGGGACCCAGTACTTC.

V usage is TRBV5-1 and J usage is TRBJ2-5, with D uncertain. Germline CDR1 is SGHRS and CDR2 is YFSETQ. The V end was cut by 2 bases, the J end by 2 bases, with 10 bases between. The CDR3 consists of 14 residues. CDR3 DNA: TGCGCCAGCAGCTTTGACGCAGAACAAGAGACCCAGTACTTC. Protein: CASSFDAEQETQYF.

The chain uses TRBV7-2 and TRBJ2-1, with no clear D. The germline V and J ends were trimmed by 6 bases and 0 bases, with 21 bases remaining between them. The germline CDR1 and CDR2 sequences are SGHTA and FQGNSA. The CDR3 has 18 amino acids. CDR3 bases: TGTGCCAGCAGTGACCCCCAATGGACGGTTAGCTCCTACAATGAGCAGTTCTTC. The encoded protein is CASSDPQWTVSSYNEQFF.

This sequence joins TRBV20-1 and TRBJ2-3; TRBD1 matches 7 bases. This CDR3 region has 14 residues. Germline loops: CDR1 DFQATT, CDR2 SNEGSKA (reference sequence). Trimming cost V 4 bases and J 2 bases; bases outside gene matches: 6. CDR3 loop: CSAKPGQLTDTQYF. The CDR3 bases are TGCAGTGCTAAACCGGGACAGCTCACAGATACGCAGTATTTT.

This clonotype was seen at least ten times. The V gene is TRBV20-1, the J gene TRBJ2-5, with unresolved D. The germline CDR1 and CDR2 sequences are DFQATT and SNEGSKA (reference sequence). The CDR3 consists of 12 residues. Trimming removed 1 base from V and 7 bases from J, with 10 bases in between. The CDR3 nucleotides read TGCAGTGCTAGAGCCCCGGCTTTGACCCAGTACTTC. Protein product: CSARAPALTQYF.

This chain joins TRBV2 and TRBJ2-2, with TRBD1 matching 8 bases. Trimming cost V 4 bases and J 2 bases; bases outside gene matches: 12. This CDR3 region has 18 residues. Germline V gene lookup returns CDR1 SNHLY and CDR2 FYNNEI. The CDR3 sequence is CASSGPPGQVINTGELFF. CDR3 nucleotides: TGTGCCAGCAGTGGGCCTCCGGGACAGGTGATTAACACCGGGGAGCTGTTTTTT.